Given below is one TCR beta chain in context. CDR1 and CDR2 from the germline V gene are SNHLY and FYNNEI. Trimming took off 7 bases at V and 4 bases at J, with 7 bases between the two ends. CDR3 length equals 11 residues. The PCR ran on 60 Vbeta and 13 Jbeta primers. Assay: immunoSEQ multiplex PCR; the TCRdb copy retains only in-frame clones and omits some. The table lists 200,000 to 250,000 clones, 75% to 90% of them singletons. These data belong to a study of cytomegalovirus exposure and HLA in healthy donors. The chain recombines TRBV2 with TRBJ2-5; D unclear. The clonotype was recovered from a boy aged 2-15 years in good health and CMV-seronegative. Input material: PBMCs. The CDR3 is CASTPGETQYF. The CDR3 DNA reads TGTGCCAGCACCCCGGGAGAGACCCAGTACTTC.